This entry features one T cell receptor beta chain sequence. The antigen remains undetermined. Assay: immunoSEQ multiplex PCR; the TCRdb copy retains only in-frame clones and omits some. The table records tens of thousands of clones, around nine tenths of them present only once. The data are from a study of T cell responses to AZD1222 COVID-19 vaccine. Whole-study findings and limits: Clonal diversity was possibly underestimated; the donors were predominantly white British and more often female. Following two doses of AZD1222, Spike-specific TCR breadth and depth rose.

The V gene end was trimmed by 4 bases and the J gene end by 7 bases; junction bases not matched to a gene: 10. The CDR3 covers 16 residues. Germline V CDR1 and CDR2: MNHEY, SMNVEV (reference sequence). Sequenced material: peripheral blood, taken 28 days after the second AZD1222 dose. This TCR derives from an adult who received the AZD1222 COVID-19 vaccine. The chain recombines TRBV27 with TRBJ1-6, with 7 bases that match TRBD1. The CDR3 DNA sequence: TGTGCCAGCAGTTATTTTCCGACAGGGAAGAATTCACCCCTCCACTTT. Translation: CASSYFPTGKNSPLHF.